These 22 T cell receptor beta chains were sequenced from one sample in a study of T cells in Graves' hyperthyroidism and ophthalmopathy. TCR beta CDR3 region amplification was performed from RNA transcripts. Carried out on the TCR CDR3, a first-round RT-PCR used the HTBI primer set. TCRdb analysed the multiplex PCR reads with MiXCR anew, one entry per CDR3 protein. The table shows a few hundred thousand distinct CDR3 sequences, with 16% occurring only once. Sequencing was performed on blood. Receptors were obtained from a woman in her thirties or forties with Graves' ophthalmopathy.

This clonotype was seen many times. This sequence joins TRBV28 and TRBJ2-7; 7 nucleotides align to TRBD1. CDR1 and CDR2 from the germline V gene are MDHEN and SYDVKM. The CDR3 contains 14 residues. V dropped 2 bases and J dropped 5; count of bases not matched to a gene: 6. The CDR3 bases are TGTGCCAGCAGTTTACCTACAGGGGAGCACGAGCAGTACTTC. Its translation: CASSLPTGEHEQYF.

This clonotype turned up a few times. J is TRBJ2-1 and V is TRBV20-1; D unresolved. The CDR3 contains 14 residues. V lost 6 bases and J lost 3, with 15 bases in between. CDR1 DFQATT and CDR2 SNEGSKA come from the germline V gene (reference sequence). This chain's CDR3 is CSASKDGNYNEQFF. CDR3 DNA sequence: TGCAGTGCCAGTAAGGACGGCAACTACAATGAGCAGTTCTTC.

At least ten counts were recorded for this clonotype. CDR3 DNA: TGTGCCAGCAGCTACGGAGAACGACCGGCCTACGAGCAGTACTTC. Amino acid sequence: CASSYGERPAYEQYF. The V and J genes are TRBV28 and TRBJ2-7; D unclear. V lost 6 bases and J lost 2, with 17 bases in between. The CDR3 has 15 amino acids. The germline gives CDR1 MDHEN, CDR2 SYDVKM.

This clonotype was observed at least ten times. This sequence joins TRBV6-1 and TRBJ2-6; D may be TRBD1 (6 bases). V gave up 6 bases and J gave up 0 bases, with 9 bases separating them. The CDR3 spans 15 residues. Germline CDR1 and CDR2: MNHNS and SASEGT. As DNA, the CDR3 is TGTGCCAGCAGCAGGGGTTCCTCTGGGGCCAACGTCCTGACTTTC. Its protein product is CASSRGSSGANVLTF.

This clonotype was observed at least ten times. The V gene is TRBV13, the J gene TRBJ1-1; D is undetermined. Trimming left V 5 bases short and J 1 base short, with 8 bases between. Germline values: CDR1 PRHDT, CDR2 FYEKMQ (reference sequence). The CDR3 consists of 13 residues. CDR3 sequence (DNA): TGTGCCAGCAGCCTACGACGGAACACTGAAGCTTTCTTT. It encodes CASSLRRNTEAFF.

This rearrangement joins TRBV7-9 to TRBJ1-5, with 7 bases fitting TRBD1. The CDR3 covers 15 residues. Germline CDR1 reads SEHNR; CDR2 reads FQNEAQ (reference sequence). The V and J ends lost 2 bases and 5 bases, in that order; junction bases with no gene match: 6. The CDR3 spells CASSLIGGGDQPQHF. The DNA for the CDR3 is TGTGCCAGCAGCTTAATAGGAGGGGGCGATCAGCCCCAGCATTTT.

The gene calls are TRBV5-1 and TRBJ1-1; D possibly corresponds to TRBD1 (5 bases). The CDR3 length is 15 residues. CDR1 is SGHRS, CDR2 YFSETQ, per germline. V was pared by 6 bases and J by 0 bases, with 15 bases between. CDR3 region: CASNWGSYMNTEAFF. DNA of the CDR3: TGCGCCAGCAACTGGGGGTCTTATATGAACACTGAAGCTTTCTTT.

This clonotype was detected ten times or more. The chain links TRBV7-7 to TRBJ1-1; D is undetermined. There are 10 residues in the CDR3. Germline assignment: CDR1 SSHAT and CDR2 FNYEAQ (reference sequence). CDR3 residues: CASPRAEAFF. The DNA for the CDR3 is TGTGCTAGTCCCCGCGCTGAAGCTTTCTTT. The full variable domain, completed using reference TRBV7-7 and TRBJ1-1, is GAGVSQSPRYKVTKRGQDVTLRCDPISSHATLYWYQQALGQGPEFLTYFNYEAQPDKSGLPSDRFSAERPEGSISTLTIQRTEQRDSAMYRCASPRAEAFFGQGTRLTVV.

CDR3 coding DNA: TGTGCCAGTGCCCCGGGACAGGGCTATGGCTACACCTTC. Protein product: CASAPGQGYGYTF. The V call is TRBV19, the J call TRBJ1-2, with TRBD1 matching over 9 bases. V trimming: 8 bases; J trimming: 4 bases; junction bases outside the gene matches: 5. CDR1 LNHDA and CDR2 SQIVND come from the germline V gene (reference sequence). The length of the CDR3 is 13 residues.

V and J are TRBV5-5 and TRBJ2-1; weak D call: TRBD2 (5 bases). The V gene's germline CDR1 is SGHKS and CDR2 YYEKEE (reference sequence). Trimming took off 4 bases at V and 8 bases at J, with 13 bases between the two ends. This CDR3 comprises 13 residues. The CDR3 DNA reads TGTGCCAGCAGCCGACTACCGGGCCATGAGCAGTTCTTC. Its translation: CASSRLPGHEQFF.

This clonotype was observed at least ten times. CDR3 loop: CASSLIQGEYNEQFF. In DNA form, the CDR3 reads TGTGCCAGCAGTTTAATTCAGGGAGAATACAATGAGCAGTTCTTC. The genes are TRBV12-3 or TRBV12-4 and TRBJ2-1; D is possibly TRBD1 or TRBD2 (5 bases each). CDR3 size: 15 residues. V was shortened by 2 bases and J by 4 bases, with 12 bases between the two germline ends.

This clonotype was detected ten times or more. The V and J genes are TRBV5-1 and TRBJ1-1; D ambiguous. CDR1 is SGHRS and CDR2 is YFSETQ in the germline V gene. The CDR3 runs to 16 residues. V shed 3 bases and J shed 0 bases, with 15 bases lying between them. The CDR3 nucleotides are TGCGCCAGCAGCTGGTCGGCAGGCTTCATGAACACTGAAGCTTTCTTT. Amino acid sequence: CASSWSAGFMNTEAFF.

The CDR3 sequence: CASSTGTSGYPYEQYF. CDR3 DNA: TGTGCCAGCAGCACCGGGACTAGCGGCTACCCCTACGAGCAGTACTTC. The rearrangement joins TRBV7-2 to TRBJ2-7, with 11 bases identical to TRBD2. With 5 bases clipped from V and 2 bases from J, the junction kept 8 bases outside the gene matches. The CDR3 is 16 residues long. Germline loops: CDR1 SGHTA, CDR2 FQGNSA.

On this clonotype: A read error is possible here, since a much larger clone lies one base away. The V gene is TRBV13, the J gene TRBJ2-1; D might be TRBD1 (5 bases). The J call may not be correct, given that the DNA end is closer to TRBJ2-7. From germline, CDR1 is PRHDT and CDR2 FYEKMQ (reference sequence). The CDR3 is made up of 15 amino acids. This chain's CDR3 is CASTKGNANYNEQYF. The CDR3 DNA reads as TGTGCCAGCACTAAGGGGAACGCAAATTACAATGAGCAGTACTTC.

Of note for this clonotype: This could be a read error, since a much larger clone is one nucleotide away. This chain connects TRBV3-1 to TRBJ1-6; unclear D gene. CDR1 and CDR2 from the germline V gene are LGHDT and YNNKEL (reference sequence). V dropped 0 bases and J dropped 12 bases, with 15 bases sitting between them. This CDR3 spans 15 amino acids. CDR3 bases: TGTGCCAGCAGCCAAGATCAAAGCCTCAATGGACCCCTCCACTTT. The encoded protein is CASSQDQSLNGPLHF.

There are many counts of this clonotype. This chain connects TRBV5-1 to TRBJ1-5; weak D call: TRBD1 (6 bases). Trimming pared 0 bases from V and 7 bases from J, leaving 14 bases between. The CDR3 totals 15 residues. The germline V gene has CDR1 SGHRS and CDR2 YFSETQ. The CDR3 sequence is CASSLARERGQPQHF. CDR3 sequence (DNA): TGCGCCAGCAGCTTGGCCAGGGAAAGGGGGCAGCCCCAGCATTTT.

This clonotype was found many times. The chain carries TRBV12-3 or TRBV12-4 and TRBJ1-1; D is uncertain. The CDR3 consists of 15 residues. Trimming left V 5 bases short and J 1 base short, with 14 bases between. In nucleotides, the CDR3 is TGTGCCAGCAGTCCAGACCTGGGAAGGAACACTGAAGCTTTCTTT. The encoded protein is CASSPDLGRNTEAFF.

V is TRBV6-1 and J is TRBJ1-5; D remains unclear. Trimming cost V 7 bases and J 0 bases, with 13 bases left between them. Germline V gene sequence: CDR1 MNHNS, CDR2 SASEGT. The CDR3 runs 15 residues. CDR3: CASKTGYYSNQPQHF. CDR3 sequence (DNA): TGTGCCAGCAAGACTGGATACTATAGCAATCAGCCCCAGCATTTT.

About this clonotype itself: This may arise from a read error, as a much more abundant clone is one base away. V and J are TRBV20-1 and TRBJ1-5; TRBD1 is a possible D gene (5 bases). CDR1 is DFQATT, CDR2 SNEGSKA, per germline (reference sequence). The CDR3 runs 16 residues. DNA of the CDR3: TGCAGTGCTAGAGGGGTGGGGGTCAGGAGCAATCGGCCCCAGCATTTT. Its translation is CSARGVGVRSNRPQHF.

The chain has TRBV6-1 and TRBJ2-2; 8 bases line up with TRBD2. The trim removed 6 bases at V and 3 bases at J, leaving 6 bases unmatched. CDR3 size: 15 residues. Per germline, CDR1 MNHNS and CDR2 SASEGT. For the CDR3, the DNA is TGTGCCAGCAGGACCGGGGGGGCCGACACCGGGGAGCTGTTTTTT. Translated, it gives CASRTGGADTGELFF.

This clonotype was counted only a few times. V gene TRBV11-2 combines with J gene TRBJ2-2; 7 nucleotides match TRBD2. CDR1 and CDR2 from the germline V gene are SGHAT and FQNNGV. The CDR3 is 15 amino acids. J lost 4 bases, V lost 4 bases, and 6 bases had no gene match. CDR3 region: CASSSLAGGTGELFF. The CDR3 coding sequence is TGTGCCAGCAGCTCATTAGCGGGTGGCACCGGGGAGCTGTTTTTT.

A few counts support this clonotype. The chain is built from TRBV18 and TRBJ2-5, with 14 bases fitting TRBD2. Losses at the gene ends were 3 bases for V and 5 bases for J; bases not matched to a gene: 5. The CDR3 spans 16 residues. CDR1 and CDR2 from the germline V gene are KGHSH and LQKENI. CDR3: CASSPGLAGVRETQYF. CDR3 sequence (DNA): TGTGCCAGCTCACCGGGACTAGCGGGAGTTCGGGAGACCCAGTACTTC. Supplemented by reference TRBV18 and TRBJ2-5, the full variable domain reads NAGVMQNPRHLVRRRGQEARLRCSPMKGHSHVYWYRQLPEEGLKFMVYLQKENIIDESGMPKERFSAEFPKEGPSILRIQQVVRGDSAAYFCASSPGLAGVRETQYFGPGTRLLVL.